Shown below are 26 T cell receptor beta chains from a single sample sequenced in a study of blood T cell repertoires in COVID-19. The data were produced by immunoSEQ multiplex PCR, yet TCRdb's version contains in-frame clones alone and is incomplete. The sample lists 300,000 to 350,000 clones, 80% to 90% occurring once. Sequencing was carried out using PBMCs or T cells enriched from blood (not recorded which). These receptors were obtained from a man aged 30-40 years who had recovered from COVID-19.

The chain employs TRBV7-9 and TRBJ2-3, with 10 bases that match TRBD2. CDR3 size: 15 residues. Germline V gene data show CDR1 as SEHNR and CDR2 as FQNEAQ (reference sequence). V shed 5 bases and J 0 bases; nucleotides not matched to a gene: 2. The CDR3 reads CASSLSGGSTDTQYF. DNA for the CDR3: TGTGCCAGCAGCCTTAGCGGGGGGAGCACAGATACGCAGTATTTT.

The genes are TRBV9 and TRBJ1-2; perhaps TRBD1 as D (5 bases). Trimming took 4 bases from V and 2 from J, leaving 15 bases between them. Germline CDR1 is SGDLS and CDR2 is YYNGEE. The CDR3 has 15 amino acids. The CDR3 protein is CASSPLGGGNYGYTF. CDR3 nucleotides: TGTGCCAGCAGCCCTTTGGGGGGAGGAAACTATGGCTACACCTTC.

The chain is built from TRBV4-3 and TRBJ1-5; the D gene is possibly TRBD1 (6 bases). Germline CDR1 LGHNA, CDR2 YSLEER. V dropped 1 base and J dropped 3 bases, with 10 bases sitting between them. This CDR3 region has 15 residues. CDR3: CASSQGTDNNQPQHF. The CDR3 DNA is TGCGCCAGCAGCCAAGGGACAGATAACAATCAGCCCCAGCATTTT.

This CDR3 is CASSRTGSRSGNTIYF. CDR3 coding DNA: TGCGCCAGCAGCCGCACCGGGAGCAGGTCAGGAAACACCATATATTTT. The chain joins TRBV4-1 to TRBJ1-3; no definite D call. Trimming cost V 4 bases and J 4 bases, with 17 bases left between them. The length of the CDR3 is 16 residues. Germline CDR1 and CDR2: MGHRA and YSYEKL.

This clone was seen a single time. The chain uses TRBV9 and TRBJ1-5; 7 nucleotides agree with TRBD1. The germline CDR1 and CDR2 sequences are SGDLS and YYNGEE. The V and J ends lost 0 bases and 2 bases, in that order; junction bases with no gene match: 5. This CDR3 has 16 residues. This CDR3 reads CASSVDRGPGNQPQHF. As DNA, the CDR3 is TGTGCCAGCAGCGTAGATAGGGGGCCGGGCAATCAGCCCCAGCATTTT.

Remarks on this clone: At one end the junction does not follow the germline gene, possibly because of a read error. The chain joins TRBV11-3 to TRBJ2-2; 7 bases fit TRBD1. CDR3 length equals 15 residues. Germline V gene data show CDR1 as SGHNT and CDR2 as YENEEA. CDR3 region: CASTHRGENSGELFF. The CDR3 DNA is TGTGCCAGCACCCACAGGGGCGAGAACTCCGGGGAGCTGTTTTTT.

A remark on this clone: One end of the junction fails to match germline, which may point to a read error. The chain recombines TRBV4-2 with TRBJ1-4; no definite D call. Per the germline V gene, CDR1 is LGHNA and CDR2 is YNFKEQ. This CDR3 is 16 amino acids long. The CDR3 DNA is TGTGCCAGCAGCCAAGATTGGTCGTCGTTAGTCGTCGGTATGGTTTTT. Translated, it gives CASSQDWSSLVVGMVF.

V gene TRBV9 combines with J gene TRBJ2-2, with 12 bases matching TRBD2. V trimming: 8 bases; J trimming: 3 bases; junction bases outside the gene matches: 5. The CDR3 spans 15 residues. Germline V gives CDR1 SGDLS, CDR2 YYNGEE. CDR3 sequence: CASRTSGEDTGELFF. The CDR3 DNA follows: TGTGCCAGTCGGACTAGCGGGGAGGACACCGGGGAGCTGTTTTTT.

V usage is TRBV19 and J usage is TRBJ2-7; D might be TRBD2 (6 bases). This CDR3 has 15 residues. Deletions cut 9 bases from V and 2 bases from J, with 20 bases between. Per the germline V gene, CDR1 is LNHDA and CDR2 is SQIVND (reference sequence). The CDR3 nucleotides are TGTGCCAGCCGCATAGCGGTGGGTACGCCCTACGAGCAGTACTTC. Protein: CASRIAVGTPYEQYF.

The chain couples TRBV30 to TRBJ2-7, with 9 bases fitting TRBD1. With 2 bases clipped from V and 2 bases from J, the junction kept 10 bases outside the gene matches. CDR3 length equals 16 residues. Germline V lookup: CDR1 GTSNPN, CDR2 SVGIG (reference sequence). The CDR3 reads CAWSSAPGTGTYEQYF. In DNA, the CDR3 is TGTGCCTGGAGTTCAGCCCCAGGGACAGGGACCTACGAGCAGTACTTC.

Comment on this clone: Distinct nucleotide sequences in the sample also encode this CDR3. This chain uses TRBV7-2 with TRBJ2-5; D not resolved. V lost 1 base, J lost 2 bases, and 8 bases lay in between. The germline V gene encodes CDR1 SGHTA and CDR2 FQGNSA. The CDR3 consists of 14 residues. The CDR3 protein is CASSLGGRQETQYF. The CDR3 DNA follows: TGTGCCAGCAGCTTAGGCGGTCGGCAAGAGACCCAGTACTTC.

The V and J genes are TRBV29-1 and TRBJ2-7; TRBD2 aligns across 8 bases. The germline gives CDR1 SQVTM, CDR2 ANQGSEA. The CDR3 length is 12 residues. The V and J ends lost 4 bases and 6 bases, in that order; junction bases with no gene match: 5. The CDR3 is CSVGPGGVEQYF. Here the CDR3 DNA reads TGCAGCGTTGGACCGGGGGGGGTCGAGCAGTACTTC.

The V and J genes are TRBV3-1 (or the pseudogene TRBV3-2) and TRBJ1-1, with TRBD1 as a possible D gene (5 bases). The V gene's germline CDR1 is LGHDT and CDR2 YNNKEL (reference sequence). V lost 4 bases, J lost 5 bases, and 14 bases lay in between. The CDR3 length is 14 residues. The CDR3 spells CASSRPGLRTEAFF. The CDR3, as DNA: TGTGCCAGCAGCCGTCCGGGACTCCGGACTGAAGCTTTCTTT.

This clone was recorded once. This chain joins TRBV27 and TRBJ2-6; D remains unclear. The ends were cut back, 6 bases at V and 0 bases at J, with 6 bases in the middle. The CDR3 runs 14 residues. Germline V gene data show CDR1 as MNHEY and CDR2 as SMNVEV (reference sequence). The CDR3: CASSRNSGANVLTF. CDR3 sequence (DNA): TGTGCCAGCAGCCGTAACTCTGGGGCCAACGTCCTGACTTTC.

The rearrangement links TRBV6-5 to TRBJ1-1; D possibly corresponds to TRBD1 (5 bases). The CDR3 is 13 amino acids. V gave up 6 bases and J gave up 5 bases, with 13 bases separating them. Germline CDR1 is MNHEY and CDR2 is SVGAGI. This CDR3 is CASRAGGGTEAFF. Written as DNA, the CDR3 is TGTGCCAGCAGAGCCGGCGGGGGGACTGAAGCTTTCTTT.

The genes are TRBV6-1 and TRBJ1-1; perhaps TRBD1 as D (6 bases). There are 15 residues in the CDR3. The V end was cut by 2 bases, the J end by 0 bases, with 10 bases between. CDR1 is MNHNS, CDR2 SASEGT, per germline. DNA for the CDR3: TGTGCCAGCAGTGAACAGGGGCCTTTGAACACTGAAGCTTTCTTT. It is translated as CASSEQGPLNTEAFF.

The chain is built from TRBV2 and TRBJ2-3; 9 bases agree with TRBD2. V shed 7 bases, J shed 0 bases, and the junction held 5 bases outside the gene matches. This CDR3 spans 15 amino acids. Germline assignment: CDR1 SNHLY and CDR2 FYNNEI. CDR3 region: CASMGRGGSTDTQYF. In nucleotides, the CDR3 is TGTGCCAGCATGGGGCGGGGGGGAAGCACAGATACGCAGTATTTT. The full variable domain, with the rest looked up from reference TRBV2 and TRBJ2-3, is EPEVTQTPSHQVTQMGQEVILRCVPISNHLYFYWYRQILGQKVEFLVSFYNNEISEKSEIFDDQFSVERPDGSNFTLKIRSTKLEDSAMYFCASMGRGGSTDTQYFGPGTRLTVL.

V usage is TRBV24-1 and J usage is TRBJ2-1, with 7 bases fitting TRBD1. Trimming at V came to 6 bases and at J to 15 bases, leaving 7 bases not matched to a gene. Per the germline V gene, CDR1 is KGHDR and CDR2 is SFDVKD. The CDR3 has 11 amino acids. CDR3 DNA sequence: TGTGCCACCAGTATCACAGGGGCATGGTTCTTC. Protein: CATSITGAWFF.

V usage is TRBV5-1 and J usage is TRBJ1-1; D gene unclear. Germline lookup yields CDR1 SGHRS and CDR2 YFSETQ. The CDR3 runs 15 residues. V shed 4 bases and J shed 4 bases, with 17 bases lying between them. CDR3 amino acids: CASSRETSGLTEAFF. The CDR3 bases are TGCGCCAGCAGCCGGGAGACCAGCGGACTCACTGAAGCTTTCTTT.

The V and J genes are TRBV7-3 and TRBJ1-2; unclear D gene. This CDR3 spans 13 amino acids. Trimming took off 5 bases at V and 5 bases at J, with 12 bases between the two ends. Germline values: CDR1 SGHTA, CDR2 FQGTGA. This chain's CDR3 is CASSQAPGYGYTF. The CDR3 region has the DNA TGTGCCAGCAGCCAGGCCCCAGGTTATGGCTACACCTTC.

A note on this clone: The same CDR3 is also encoded by other DNA sequences in this sample. The chain couples TRBV24-1 to TRBJ2-5; 8 bases agree with TRBD1. After removal of 4 bases from V and 4 bases from J, the junction contained 7 bases not matched to a gene. In germline, CDR1 is KGHDR, CDR2 SFDVKD. The CDR3 contains 15 residues. CDR3 region: CATSDPGQGGETQYF. CDR3 sequence (DNA): TGTGCCACCAGTGACCCAGGACAGGGAGGAGAGACCCAGTACTTC.

The rearrangement uses TRBV2 and TRBJ1-2; the match to TRBD1 covers 7 bases. The CDR3 totals 15 residues. CDR1 and CDR2 from the germline V gene are SNHLY and FYNNEI. The trim removed 6 bases at V and 2 bases at J, leaving 9 bases unmatched. Here the CDR3 reads CASREPPGQNYGYTF. The CDR3 DNA follows: TGTGCCAGCAGAGAACCACCGGGACAGAACTATGGCTACACCTTC.

The CDR3 coding sequence is TGTGCCATCAGTGAGTCGGCCGGACAGTACCAAGAGACCCAGTACTTC. It codes for CAISESAGQYQETQYF. The gene calls are TRBV10-3 and TRBJ2-5; D may be TRBD1 (6 bases). The V end was cut by 0 bases, the J end by 0 bases, with 11 bases between. CDR1 and CDR2 (germline): ENHRY, SYGVKD. The CDR3 spans 16 residues.

The chain joins TRBV5-4 to TRBJ2-7; D is unclear. Germline assignment: CDR1 SGHNT and CDR2 YYREEE (reference sequence). The CDR3 has 15 amino acids. The V end lost 4 bases, the J end lost 1 base, and 15 bases lay between the germline ends. This CDR3 is CASSPKAVLSYEQYF. DNA of the CDR3: TGTGCCAGCAGCCCTAAAGCCGTCCTATCCTACGAGCAGTACTTC.

V and J are TRBV5-1 and TRBJ2-5; D is possibly TRBD1 (6 bases). CDR3 length: 17 residues. The V gene's germline CDR1 is SGHRS and CDR2 YFSETQ. Trimming pared 4 bases from V and 3 bases from J, leaving 22 bases between. CDR3 in DNA: TGCGCCAGCAGCCCTAACCCAGGGGATGGGAGTAAAGAGACCCAGTACTTC. Amino acid sequence: CASSPNPGDGSKETQYF.

This chain links TRBV19 with TRBJ1-5, with 9 nucleotides matching TRBD1. V was clipped by 6 bases and J by 7 bases; unmatched bases: 13. The germline V gene encodes CDR1 LNHDA and CDR2 SQIVND (reference sequence). The CDR3 covers 16 residues. The CDR3 here is CASSSPGQGSSQPQHF. As DNA, the CDR3 is TGTGCCAGTAGCTCACCGGGACAGGGATCGAGCCAGCCCCAGCATTTT.